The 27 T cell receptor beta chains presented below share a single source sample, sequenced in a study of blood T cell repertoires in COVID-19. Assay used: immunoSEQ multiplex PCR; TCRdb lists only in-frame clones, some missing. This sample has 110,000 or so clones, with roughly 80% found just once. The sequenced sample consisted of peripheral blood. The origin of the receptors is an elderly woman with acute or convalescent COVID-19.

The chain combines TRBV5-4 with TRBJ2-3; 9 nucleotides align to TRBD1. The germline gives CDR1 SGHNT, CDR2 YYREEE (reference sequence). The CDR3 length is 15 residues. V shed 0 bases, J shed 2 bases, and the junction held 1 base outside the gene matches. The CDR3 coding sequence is TGTGCCAGCAGCTTGGGGACAGGGGCCACAGATACGCAGTATTTT. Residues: CASSLGTGATDTQYF.

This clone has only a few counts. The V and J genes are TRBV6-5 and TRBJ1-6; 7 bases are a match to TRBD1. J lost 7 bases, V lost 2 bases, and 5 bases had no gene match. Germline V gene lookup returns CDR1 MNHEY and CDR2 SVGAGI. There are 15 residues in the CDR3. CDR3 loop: CASSYETGNNSPLHF. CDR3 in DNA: TGTGCCAGCAGTTACGAGACAGGGAACAATTCACCCCTCCACTTT.

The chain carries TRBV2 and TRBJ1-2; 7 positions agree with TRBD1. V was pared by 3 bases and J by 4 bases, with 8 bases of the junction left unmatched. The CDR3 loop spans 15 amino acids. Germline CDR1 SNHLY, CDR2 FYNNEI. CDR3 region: CASSDPQGRIYGYTF. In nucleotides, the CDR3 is TGTGCCAGCAGTGATCCACAGGGGAGGATCTATGGCTACACCTTC.

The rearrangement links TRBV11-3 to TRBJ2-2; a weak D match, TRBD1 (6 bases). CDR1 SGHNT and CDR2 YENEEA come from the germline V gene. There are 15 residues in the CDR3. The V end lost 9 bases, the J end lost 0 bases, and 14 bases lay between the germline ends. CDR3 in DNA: TGTGCCAGTTCCCCGGGACAAACGAACACCGGGGAGCTGTTTTTT. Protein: CASSPGQTNTGELFF.

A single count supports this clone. CDR3 nucleotide sequence: TGTGCCAGCAGTCCTGACAGGGGACAGCCCCAGCATTTT. This gives the protein CASSPDRGQPQHF. The chain combines TRBV27 with TRBJ1-5; 8 bases map to TRBD1. V was clipped by 5 bases and J by 7 bases; unmatched bases: 4. CDR1 and CDR2 (germline): MNHEY, SMNVEV (reference sequence). The length of the CDR3 is 13 residues.

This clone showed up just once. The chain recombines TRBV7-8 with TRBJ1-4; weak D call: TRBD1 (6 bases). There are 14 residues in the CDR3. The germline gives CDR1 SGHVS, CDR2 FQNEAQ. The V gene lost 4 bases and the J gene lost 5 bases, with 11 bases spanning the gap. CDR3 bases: TGTGCCAGCAGCTCGTCACAGGGAAATGAAAAACTGTTTTTT. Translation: CASSSSQGNEKLFF.

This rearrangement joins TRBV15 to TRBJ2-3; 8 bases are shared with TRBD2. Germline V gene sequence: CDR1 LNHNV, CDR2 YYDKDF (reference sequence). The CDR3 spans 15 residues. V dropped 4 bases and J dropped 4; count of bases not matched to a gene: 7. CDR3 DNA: TGTGCCACCAGCATGGAGCGGGAGAGGGCAGATACGCAGTATTTT. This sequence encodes CATSMERERADTQYF.

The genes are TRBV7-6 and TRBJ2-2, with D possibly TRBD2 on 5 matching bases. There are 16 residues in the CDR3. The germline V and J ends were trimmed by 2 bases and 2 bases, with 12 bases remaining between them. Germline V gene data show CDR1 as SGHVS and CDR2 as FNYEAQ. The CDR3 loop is CASSLMSGPNTGELFF. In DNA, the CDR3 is TGTGCCAGCAGCTTAATGAGCGGACCAAACACCGGGGAGCTGTTTTTT. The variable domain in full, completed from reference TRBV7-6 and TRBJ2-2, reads GAGVSQSPRYKVTKRGQDVALRCDPISGHVSLYWYRQALGQGPEFLTYFNYEAQQDKSGLPNDRFSAERPEGSISTLTIQRTEQRDSAMYRCASSLMSGPNTGELFFGEGSRLTVL.

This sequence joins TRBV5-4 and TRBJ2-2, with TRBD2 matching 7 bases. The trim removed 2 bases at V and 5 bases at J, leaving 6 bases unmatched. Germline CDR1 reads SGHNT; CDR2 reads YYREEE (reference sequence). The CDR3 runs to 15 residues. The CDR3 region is CASSFGGVWTGELFF. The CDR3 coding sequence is TGTGCCAGCAGCTTTGGGGGGGTGTGGACCGGGGAGCTGTTTTTT.

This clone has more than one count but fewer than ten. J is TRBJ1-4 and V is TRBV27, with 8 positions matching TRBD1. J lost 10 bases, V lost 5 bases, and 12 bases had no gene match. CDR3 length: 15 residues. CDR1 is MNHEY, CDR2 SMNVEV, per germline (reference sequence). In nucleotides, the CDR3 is TGTGCCAGCAGTAAAACAGGGGGGTTTGTAGGAAAACTGTTTTTT. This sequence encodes CASSKTGGFVGKLFF.

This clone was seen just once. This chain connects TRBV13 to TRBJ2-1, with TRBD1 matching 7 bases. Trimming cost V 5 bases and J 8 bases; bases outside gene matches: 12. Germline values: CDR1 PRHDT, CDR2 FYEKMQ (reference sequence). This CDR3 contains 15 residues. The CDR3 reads CASSAQWDSVDEQFF. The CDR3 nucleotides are TGTGCCAGCAGCGCCCAGTGGGACAGCGTCGATGAGCAGTTCTTC.

The CDR3 DNA is TGCGCCAGCAGTGATATTGGGAACCGGGGGCAGTACGTC. It yields the protein CASSDIGNRGQYV. This chain links TRBV10-2 with TRBJ2-7; the D gene is possibly TRBD2 (5 bases). This CDR3 is built from 13 residues. Germline V gene data show CDR1 as WSHSY and CDR2 as SAAADI. Trimming removed 3 bases from V and 9 bases from J, with 15 bases in between.

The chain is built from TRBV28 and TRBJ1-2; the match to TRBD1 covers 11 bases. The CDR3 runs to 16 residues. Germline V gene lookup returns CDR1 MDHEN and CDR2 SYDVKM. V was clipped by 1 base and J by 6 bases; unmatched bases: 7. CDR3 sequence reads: CASSLLGTGGGNGYTF. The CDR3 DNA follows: TGTGCCAGCAGTTTATTAGGGACAGGGGGGGGCAATGGCTACACCTTC.

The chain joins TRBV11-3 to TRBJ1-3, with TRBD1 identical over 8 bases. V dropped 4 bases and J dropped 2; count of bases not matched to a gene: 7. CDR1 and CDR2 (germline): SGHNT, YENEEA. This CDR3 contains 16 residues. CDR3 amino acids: CASSWRTGGAGNTIYF. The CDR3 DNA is TGTGCCAGCAGCTGGAGAACAGGGGGAGCTGGAAACACCATATATTTT.

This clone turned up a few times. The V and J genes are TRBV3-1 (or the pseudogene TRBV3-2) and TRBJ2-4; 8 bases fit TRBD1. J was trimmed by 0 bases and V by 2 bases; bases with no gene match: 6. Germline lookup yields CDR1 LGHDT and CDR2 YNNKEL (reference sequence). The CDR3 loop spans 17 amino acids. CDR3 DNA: TGTGCCAGCAGCCAAATCGCGGGACAGGCAGCCAAAAACATTCAGTACTTC. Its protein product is CASSQIAGQAAKNIQYF.

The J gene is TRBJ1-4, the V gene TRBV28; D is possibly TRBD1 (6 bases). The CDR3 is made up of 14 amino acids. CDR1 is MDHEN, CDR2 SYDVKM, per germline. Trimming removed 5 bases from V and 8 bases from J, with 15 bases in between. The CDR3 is CASSPRDKREKLFF. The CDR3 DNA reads TGTGCCAGCAGTCCTCGGGACAAACGGGAAAAACTGTTTTTT.

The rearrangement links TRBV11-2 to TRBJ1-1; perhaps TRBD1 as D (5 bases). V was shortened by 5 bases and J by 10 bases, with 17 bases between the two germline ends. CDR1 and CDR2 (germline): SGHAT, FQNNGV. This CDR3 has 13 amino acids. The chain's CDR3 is CASSPAGHLGAFF. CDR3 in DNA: TGTGCCAGCAGCCCCGCCGGACACCTTGGAGCTTTCTTT.

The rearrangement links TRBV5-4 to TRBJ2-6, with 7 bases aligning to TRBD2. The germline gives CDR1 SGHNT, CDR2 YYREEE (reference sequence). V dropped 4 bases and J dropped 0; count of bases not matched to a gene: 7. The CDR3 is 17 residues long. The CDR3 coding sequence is TGTGCCAGCAGCCCGGGAGGATTCCTCTCTGGGGCCAACGTCCTGACTTTC. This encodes CASSPGGFLSGANVLTF.

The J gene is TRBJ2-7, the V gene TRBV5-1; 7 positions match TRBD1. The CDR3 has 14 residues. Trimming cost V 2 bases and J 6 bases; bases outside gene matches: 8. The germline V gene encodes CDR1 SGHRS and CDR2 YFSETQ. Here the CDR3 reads CASSFRQGGGEQYF. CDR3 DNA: TGCGCCAGCAGCTTTCGACAGGGTGGGGGCGAGCAGTACTTC.

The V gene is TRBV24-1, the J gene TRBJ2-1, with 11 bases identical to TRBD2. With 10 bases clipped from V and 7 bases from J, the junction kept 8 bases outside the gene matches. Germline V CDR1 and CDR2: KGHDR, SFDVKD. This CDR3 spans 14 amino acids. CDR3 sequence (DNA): TGTGCCACAGCAAGGACTAGCGGGCGGAATGAGCAGTTCTTC. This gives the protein CATARTSGRNEQFF.

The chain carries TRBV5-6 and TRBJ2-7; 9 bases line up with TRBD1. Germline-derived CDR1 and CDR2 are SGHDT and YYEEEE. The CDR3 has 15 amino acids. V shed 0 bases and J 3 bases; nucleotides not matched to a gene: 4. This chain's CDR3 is CASSLAGQGLYEQYV. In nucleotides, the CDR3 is TGTGCCAGCAGCTTGGCTGGACAGGGGCTCTACGAGCAGTACGTC.

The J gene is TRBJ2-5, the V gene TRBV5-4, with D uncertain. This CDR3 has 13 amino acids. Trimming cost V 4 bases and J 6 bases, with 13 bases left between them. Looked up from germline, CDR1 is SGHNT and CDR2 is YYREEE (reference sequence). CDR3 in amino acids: CASSMQVTQTQYF. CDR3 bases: TGTGCCAGCAGCATGCAGGTTACCCAGACCCAGTACTTC.

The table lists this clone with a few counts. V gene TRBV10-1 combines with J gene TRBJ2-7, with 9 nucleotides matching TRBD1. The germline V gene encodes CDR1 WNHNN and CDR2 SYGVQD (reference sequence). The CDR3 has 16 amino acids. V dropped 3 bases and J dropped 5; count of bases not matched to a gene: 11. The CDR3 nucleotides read TGCGCCAGCAGTGACCCCGCCGGGACAGGGTCGAACGAGCAGTACTTC. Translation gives CASSDPAGTGSNEQYF.

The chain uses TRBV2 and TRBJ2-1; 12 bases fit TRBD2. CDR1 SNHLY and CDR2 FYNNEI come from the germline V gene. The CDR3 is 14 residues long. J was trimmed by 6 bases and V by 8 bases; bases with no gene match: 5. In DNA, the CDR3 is TGTGCCAGCGCAAGGACTAGCGGGATCAATGAGCAGTTCTTC. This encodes CASARTSGINEQFF.

CDR3 DNA sequence: TGTGCCAGCAGCTTGTCGGCCAAAAACATTCAGTACTTC. It translates to CASSLSAKNIQYF. V and J are TRBV5-5 and TRBJ2-4; D unclear. The CDR3 contains 13 residues. V gave up 1 base and J gave up 1 base, with 3 bases separating them. Germline V CDR1 and CDR2: SGHKS, YYEKEE (reference sequence).

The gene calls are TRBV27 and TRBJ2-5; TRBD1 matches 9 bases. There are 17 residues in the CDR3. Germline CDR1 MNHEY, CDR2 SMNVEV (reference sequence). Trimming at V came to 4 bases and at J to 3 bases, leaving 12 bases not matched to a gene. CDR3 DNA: TGTGCCAGCAGTTCCCGGACAGGGGTCGGAAGGGAAGAGACCCAGTACTTC. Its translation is CASSSRTGVGREETQYF.

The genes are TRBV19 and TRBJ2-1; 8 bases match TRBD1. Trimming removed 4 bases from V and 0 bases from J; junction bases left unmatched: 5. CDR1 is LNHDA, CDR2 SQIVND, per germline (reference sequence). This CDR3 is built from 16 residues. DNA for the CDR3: TGTGCCAGTAGTAGACAGGGGTCAAACTCCTACAATGAGCAGTTCTTC. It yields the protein CASSRQGSNSYNEQFF.